These T cell receptor beta chains were read from a single sample in a study of OX40 agonist ivuxolimab in advanced cancers. Only in-frame clones appear in the TCRdb table, and some are missing; sequencing was by immunoSEQ multiplex PCR. The sample lists 53,000 or so clones, 70% to 90% occurring once. The sample was CD4+ or CD8+ T cells sorted from blood, taken in a trial of the OX40 agonist ivuxolimab. The receptors derive from an adult with an advanced solid tumor such as melanoma, head and neck, liver or kidney cancer. Each CDR3 is given with its conserved first and last residue. Fields, in order: clone size, D gene, V gene, J gene, CDR3 DNA, CDR3 protein. A D gene is named only where the DNA matches it firmly. A clone size is listed for some rows: how often the clone was seen (once, few, many), or a class if it is expanded.

>-|TRBD1|TRBV5-1|TRBJ2-7
TGCGCCAGCAGCTCCCGGACAGGGAGTAGCTCCTACGAGCAGTACTTC
CASSSRTGSSSYEQYF
>-|-|TRBV30|TRBJ1-2
TGTGCCTGGAGCTGGTGGCAGCAGAACTATGGCTACACCTTC
CAWSWWQQNYGYTF
>-|TRBD1|TRBV30|TRBJ2-2
TGTGCCTGGAGCGACCCGGGACAGGGCGACAGGGAGCTGTTTTTT
CAWSDPGQGDRELFF
>-|TRBD2|TRBV27|TRBJ2-1
TGTGCCAGCAGTTCCTCTGCTAGCGGGAGGGTTAATGAGCAGTTCTTC
CASSSSASGRVNEQFF
>-|-|TRBV5-6|TRBJ2-6
TGTGCCAGCAGCCGGGGGCAGTCAAACGTCCTGACTTTC
CASSRGQSNVLTF
>-|TRBD1|TRBV7-2|TRBJ1-2
TGTGCCAGCAGCTTGGGGACAGGGGCTAACTATGGCTACACCTTC
CASSLGTGANYGYTF
>-|-|TRBV7-3|TRBJ2-1
TGTGCCAGCAGCTTAGGGAATAACAATGAGCAGTTCTTC
CASSLGNNNEQFF
>-|-|TRBV6-1|TRBJ2-2
TGTGCCAGCAGGGAGATCGCGAACACCGGGGAGCTGTTTTTT
CASREIANTGELFF
>-|-|TRBV11-3|TRBJ2-1
TGTGCCAGCAGCTCCGGGGCACCACCCTCCTACAATGAGCAGTTCTTC
CASSSGAPPSYNEQFF
>few|-|TRBV18|TRBJ2-7
TGTGCCAGCTCACCACCCCGAGGCGGGATGGGTTACGAGCAGTACTTC
CASSPPRGGMGYEQYF
>-|-|TRBV30|TRBJ2-7
TGTGCCTGGAGTCTCTGGGGCCGGGTCTACGAGCAGTACTTC
CAWSLWGRVYEQYF
>-|-|TRBV5-1|TRBJ2-2
TGCGCCAGCAGCTTGAAGGGGACCGGGGAGCTGTTTTTT
CASSLKGTGELFF
>-|-|TRBV5-1|TRBJ2-1
TGCGCCAGCAGCACAACAGGGTCGAATGAGCAGTTCTTC
CASSTTGSNEQFF
>few|-|TRBV11-2|TRBJ1-1
TGTGCCAGCAGCACGAGGGTCGGAGCTTTCTTT
CASSTRVGAFF
>-|TRBD2|TRBV7-8|TRBJ2-7
TGTGCCAGCGGCTTAGTGCGGACTAGCGGGAAAGACGGCTACGAGCAGTACTTC
CASGLVRTSGKDGYEQYF
>-|-|TRBV25-1|TRBJ2-1
TGTGCCAGCAGTGCCCCGACAGCGAGCTCCTACAATGAGCAGTTCTTC
CASSAPTASSYNEQFF
>once|TRBD2|TRBV4-2|TRBJ2-1
TGTGCCAGCAGCCAAGATCTGTTGGGCGGGGGGTCCAATGAGCAGTTCTTC
CASSQDLLGGGSNEQFF
>-|TRBD2|TRBV30|TRBJ2-5
TGTGCCTGGAGCCCAGCGGGGCAAGAGACCCAGTACTTC
CAWSPAGQETQYF
>-|TRBD1|TRBV27|TRBJ1-1
TGTGCCAGCCACAGGGGCTCTGAAGCTTTCTTT
CASHRGSEAFF
>-|-|TRBV10-1|TRBJ2-3
TGCGCCAGCAGTGAGTCCTTGGCTACCCAAGATACGCAGTATTTT
CASSESLATQDTQYF
>-|-|TRBV19|TRBJ2-7
TGTGCCAGTAGTATATCCCGAGGGGGGAAAGAGCAGTACTTC
CASSISRGGKEQYF
>-|-|TRBV5-6|TRBJ1-4
TGTGCCAGCAGCGTGGGGCCTAAACTGTTTTTT
CASSVGPKLFF
>-|-|TRBV18|TRBJ1-4
TGTGCCAGCTCACGGGGGGCTAATGAAAAACTGTTTTTT
CASSRGANEKLFF
>-|TRBD2|TRBV19|TRBJ2-3
TGTGCCAGTAGTCCGGAAAGCGGGGGCACAGATACGCAGTATTTT
CASSPESGGTDTQYF
>-|-|TRBV2|TRBJ1-1
TGTGCCAGCAGAGCCGGGTCGCATCGGAACACTGAAGCTTTCTTT
CASRAGSHRNTEAFF
>-|TRBD2|TRBV7-8|TRBJ2-7
TGTGCCAGCAGCCCCTCCGGGACTACCGGCGAGCAGTACTTC
CASSPSGTTGEQYF
>-|TRBD2|TRBV15|TRBJ2-5
TGTGCCACCAGCAGAGGCGGGGGGCTTCAAGAGACCCAGTACTTC
CATSRGGGLQETQYF
>-|-|TRBV6-6|TRBJ2-7
TGTGCCAGCAGTCCCGCCGTCGACGAGCAGTACTTC
CASSPAVDEQYF
>-|-|TRBV5-1|TRBJ2-5
TGCGCCAGCAGCTCGGGGCAAGAGACCCAGTACTTC
CASSSGQETQYF
>-|TRBD2|TRBV10-2|TRBJ2-7
TGCGCCAGCAGCACTAGCGGGGGCCTCTACGAGCAGTACTTC
CASSTSGGLYEQYF
>few|-|TRBV7-3|TRBJ1-1
TGTGCCAGCAGCGCCCAAGAAAACACTGAAGCTTTCTTT
CASSAQENTEAFF
>-|-|TRBV4-2|TRBJ2-1
TGTGCCAGCAGCCCCCGGACGAGCTCCTACAATGAGCAGTTCTTC
CASSPRTSSYNEQFF
>-|TRBD2|TRBV6-1|TRBJ2-7
TGTGCCAGCAGTGTGGGCGGGAGCTCCTACGAGCAGTACTTC
CASSVGGSSYEQYF
>-|-|TRBV5-5|TRBJ2-3
TGTGCCAGCAGCCCCGCAATTGATCGCGATACGCAGTATTTT
CASSPAIDRDTQYF
>few|-|TRBV29-1|TRBJ1-2
TGCAGCGTTACACAGGAGGGCTATGGCTACACCTTC
CSVTQEGYGYTF
>-|-|TRBV11-2|TRBJ1-3
TGTGCCAGCAGCCCACGAGGGGGGATCTCTGGAAACACCATATATTTT
CASSPRGGISGNTIYF
>once|TRBD1|TRBV28|TRBJ1-5
TGTGCCAGCAGACGGGACAGTCTTAATCAGCCCCAGCATTTT
CASRRDSLNQPQHF
>-|-|TRBV6-1|TRBJ1-4
TGTGCCAGCAGGCCCCTAGGGGTTGCTAATGAAAAACTGTTTTTT
CASRPLGVANEKLFF
>-|-|TRBV7-7|TRBJ2-5
TGTGCTAGCAGCCCACAGGGACACCCAGAGACCCAGTACTTC
CASSPQGHPETQYF
>-|-|TRBV18|TRBJ2-7
TGTGCCAGCTCCCCCGACCTCGGGGAGCAGTACTTC
CASSPDLGEQYF
>-|-|TRBV6-5|TRBJ2-2
TGTGCCAGCAGATTACAGGGTCTTTTCACCGGGGAGCTGTTTTTT
CASRLQGLFTGELFF
>-|-|TRBV5-1|TRBJ1-3
TGCGCCAGCAGTTTAACCTCTGGAAACACCATATATTTT
CASSLTSGNTIYF
>once|-|TRBV15|TRBJ2-2
TGTGCCACCAGCAGGGGGGTTGGGGAAGGCGGGGAGCTGTTTTTT
CATSRGVGEGGELFF
>once|-|TRBV7-8|TRBJ1-5
TGTGCCAGCAGCTTGGGCGGAGGGCAGCCCCAGCATTTT
CASSLGGGQPQHF
>-|-|TRBV21-1|TRBJ2-1
TGTGCCAGCAGCAAAAGAAGGAGGGATAAAGACAATGAGCAGTTCTTC
CASSKRRRDKDNEQFF
>-|TRBD1|TRBV6-1|TRBJ2-2
TGTGCCAGCAGACGGGACAGCTTGAACACCGGGGAGCTGTTTTTT
CASRRDSLNTGELFF
>once|-|TRBV2|TRBJ1-4
TGTGCCAGCAAGGTTCTTGCAACTAATGAAAAACTGTTTTTT
CASKVLATNEKLFF
>-|TRBD2|TRBV9|TRBJ2-3
TGTGCCAGCAGCAGGGGACTAGCGGGAGGCCGCACAGATACGCAGTATTTT
CASSRGLAGGRTDTQYF
>-|TRBD2|TRBV11-1|TRBJ2-2
TGTGCCAGCAGCTCCCCCTTGGCGGGAGGGTGGACCGGGGAGCTGTTTTTT
CASSSPLAGGWTGELFF
>-|TRBD1|TRBV5-1|TRBJ2-7
TGCGCCAGCAGCGCGGACAGGGGCTACGAGCAGTACTTC
CASSADRGYEQYF
>-|TRBD2|TRBV2|TRBJ2-7
TGTGCCACCGAAAGGGAGACTAGCAGAAACTACGAGCAGTACTTC
CATERETSRNYEQYF